These T cell receptor beta chains were read from a single sample in a study of T-cell reconstitution after alpha-beta-depleted transplantation in children. TCRdb fed the PCR reads into MiXCR, producing one record per CDR3 protein. The sample includes approximately 390,000 distinct CDR3 sequences, approximately 10% seen only once; the top ten take 4.5% to 7%. The sequences come from PBMCs from the stem cell graft donor, collected from the stem cell graft. These receptors all come from a human donor who donated a stem cell graft to a child with acute myeloid leukemia. The CDR3 runs from the conserved cysteine through the conserved F or W. The D gene is left open where the match is weak. Clone size is shown for a subset of rows, as once, few, many or a class of expanded clone.

CDR3 protein	CDR3 DNA	D gene	V gene	clone size	J gene
CSAHTSGGGSNQPQHF	TGCAGTGCCCATACCAGTGGGGGGGGAAGCAATCAGCCCCAGCATTTT	NA	TRBV20-1	NA	TRBJ1-5
CSAREGPLTSYGYTF	TGCAGTGCTAGAGAGGGGCCTCTCACCAGCTATGGCTACACCTTC	NA	TRBV20-1	few	TRBJ1-2
CAISEDSTGSDTQYF	TGTGCCATCAGTGAAGATTCAACAGGGTCAGATACGCAGTATTTT	NA	TRBV10-3	many	TRBJ2-3
CASSYQGLLEGETQYF	TGTGCCAGCAGTTACCAGGGACTACTGGAGGGAGAGACCCAGTACTTC	TRBD2	TRBV6-2/TRBV6-3	few	TRBJ2-5
CATSPGQVGGELFF	TGTGCCACGTCTCCGGGACAGGTTGGCGGGGAGCTGTTTTTT	TRBD1	TRBV24-1	few	TRBJ2-2
CASSEGQGALYEQFF	TGTGCCAGCAGCGAAGGACAGGGGGCGTTGTATGAGCAGTTCTTC	TRBD1	TRBV7-2	NA	TRBJ2-1
CASSSRDFPYLSTDTQYF	TGCGCCAGCAGCTCCCGGGACTTCCCGTATCTGAGCACAGATACGCAGTATTTT	NA	TRBV5-1	few	TRBJ2-3
CASSLGSRAGANVLTF	TGTGCCAGCAGCTTAGGAAGCAGAGCTGGGGCCAACGTCCTGACTTTC	NA	TRBV7-9	few	TRBJ2-6
CSGSTDTQYF	TGCAGCGGATCAACAGATACGCAGTATTTT	NA	TRBV29-1	many	TRBJ2-3
CASSQWGGTEWVEAFF	TGTGCCAGCAGCCAATGGGGGGGGACGGAGTGGGTTGAAGCTTTCTTT	NA	TRBV4-2	few	TRBJ1-1
CASSLRGTGRYGYTF	TGTGCCAGCAGTTTACGGGGGACAGGGCGGTATGGCTACACCTTC	TRBD1	TRBV27	NA	TRBJ1-2
CASNPGGRNEQFF	TGTGCCAGCAACCCCGGGGGTCGCAATGAGCAGTTCTTC	NA	TRBV7-2	few	TRBJ2-1
CASSPAYSLNTEAFF	TGTGCCAGCTCACCGGCCTACAGCTTGAACACTGAAGCTTTCTTT	NA	TRBV18	few	TRBJ1-1
CASSDPRQILQETQYF	TGTGCCAGCAGTGATCCTCGCCAGATCCTCCAAGAGACCCAGTACTTC	NA	TRBV25-1	few	TRBJ2-5
CASCLWGAELSSGANVLTF	TGTGCCAGCTGTTTATGGGGGGCAGAACTTTCCTCTGGGGCCAACGTCCTGACTTTC	NA	TRBV12-3/TRBV12-4	NA	TRBJ2-6
CAISKLNSPLHF	TGTGCCATCAGCAAACTTAATTCACCCCTCCACTTT	NA	TRBV10-3	NA	TRBJ1-6
CASSPGRRDEETQYF	TGTGCCAGCAGCCCCGGTCGGCGGGACGAAGAGACCCAGTACTTC	NA	TRBV3-1	few	TRBJ2-5
CASSARPQAFQETQYF	TGTGCCAGCAGCGCGAGACCCCAGGCCTTCCAAGAGACCCAGTACTTC	NA	TRBV9	few	TRBJ2-5
CASKPLTNTGELFF	TGTGCCAGCAAACCTCTGACGAACACCGGGGAGCTGTTTTTT	NA	TRBV27	NA	TRBJ2-2
CASSPIGPGTDTQYF	TGTGCCAGCAGCCCAATCGGGCCCGGCACAGATACGCAGTATTTT	NA	TRBV7-2	NA	TRBJ2-3
CASSTTGGAGETQYF	TGTGCCAGCAGTACTACAGGGGGCGCAGGGGAGACCCAGTACTTC	TRBD1	TRBV6-5	few	TRBJ2-5
CASSLGHSETQYF	TGTGCCAGCAGCTTAGGCCATTCGGAGACCCAGTACTTC	NA	TRBV7-2	few	TRBJ2-5
CASSPVRTDTQYF	TGTGCCAGCAGCCCGGTACGCACAGATACGCAGTATTTT	NA	TRBV7-2	many	TRBJ2-3
CASSFSGLSTSPLHF	TGTGCCAGCAGCTTTTCTGGTCTATCAACTTCACCCCTCCACTTT	NA	TRBV5-6	few	TRBJ1-6
CASSTSQGPQSNTGELFF	TGTGCCAGCAGCACATCGCAGGGGCCACAGTCGAACACCGGGGAGCTGTTTTTT	NA	TRBV5-6	few	TRBJ2-2
CASSFDRLSSYNEQFF	TGCGCCAGCAGTTTCGACAGGCTCAGCTCCTACAATGAGCAGTTCTTC	NA	TRBV10-2	many	TRBJ2-1
CASSVAGTSGTDTQYF	TGTGCCAGCAGTGTTGCCGGGACTAGCGGAACAGATACGCAGTATTTT	TRBD2	TRBV6-4	few	TRBJ2-3
CASSLGQGSYSNVLTF	TGTGCCAGCAGCTTAGGACAGGGGTCTTACTCCAACGTCCTGACTTTC	TRBD1	TRBV7-9	few	TRBJ2-6
CASSHRGGAKNIQYF	TGCGCCAGCAGTCACAGGGGGGGAGCCAAAAACATTCAGTACTTC	NA	TRBV23-1	few	TRBJ2-4
CASSLEGGYEQYF	TGCGCCAGCAGCTTGGAGGGCGGCTACGAGCAGTACTTC	NA	TRBV5-1	few	TRBJ2-7
CASKRSSAIETQYF	TGTGCCAGCAAAAGGAGTAGCGCTATAGAGACCCAGTACTTC	NA	TRBV2	NA	TRBJ2-5
CSVIPRQGGRTGELFF	TGCAGCGTTATACCCAGACAGGGGGGTCGCACCGGGGAGCTGTTTTTT	TRBD1	TRBV29-1	NA	TRBJ2-2
CAISEGQVSNQPQHF	TGTGCCATCAGTGAAGGACAAGTTAGCAATCAGCCCCAGCATTTT	NA	TRBV10-3	few	TRBJ1-5
CSVAPGLHNNEQFF	TGCAGCGTTGCGCCCGGACTACACAACAATGAGCAGTTCTTC	NA	TRBV29-1	few	TRBJ2-1
CASSDSGRAYNEQFF	TGCGCCAGCAGCGATAGCGGGAGGGCCTATAATGAGCAGTTCTTC	TRBD2	TRBV5-1	NA	TRBJ2-1
CASSPRHGTGDEQYF	TGTGCCAGCAGCCCGCGCCACGGAACAGGGGACGAGCAGTACTTC	TRBD1	TRBV13	few	TRBJ2-7
CAISEVREGSHYGYTF	TGTGCCATCAGTGAGGTCAGGGAGGGCTCTCACTATGGCTACACCTTC	NA	TRBV10-3	NA	TRBJ1-2
CASTRQGAAGELFF	TGTGCCAGTACCAGACAGGGGGCGGCCGGGGAGCTGTTTTTT	TRBD1	TRBV19	NA	TRBJ2-2
CSARPSTGQTYEQYF	TGCAGTGCTAGACCCTCGACAGGGCAGACCTACGAGCAGTACTTC	TRBD1	TRBV20-1	NA	TRBJ2-7
CASSPTDRGNEQFF	TGTGCCAGCAGTCCGACGGACAGGGGCAATGAGCAGTTCTTC	TRBD1	TRBV12-3/TRBV12-4	many	TRBJ2-1
CASSKGGHRGLVYGYTF	TGTGCCAGCAGCAAAGGGGGCCACAGGGGGCTGGTCTATGGCTACACCTTC	NA	TRBV21-1	few	TRBJ1-2
CSARGRGAYEQYF	TGCAGTGCAAGGGGGCGCGGAGCCTACGAGCAGTACTTC	TRBD1	TRBV20-1	NA	TRBJ2-7
CSAEGPPGSTDTQYF	TGCAGTGCCGAGGGACCCCCCGGGAGCACAGATACGCAGTATTTT	NA	TRBV20-1	NA	TRBJ2-3
CASRAGPTYNEQFF	TGTGCCAGCAGGGCGGGACCAACCTACAATGAGCAGTTCTTC	NA	TRBV12-3/TRBV12-4	NA	TRBJ2-1
CASRTGYYGYTF	TGTGCCAGCAGGACAGGGTACTATGGCTACACCTTC	TRBD1	TRBV27	few	TRBJ1-2
CASSYPGPAPGSCFF	NA	NA	TRBV6-5	NA	TRBJ2-2
CASSHSGGLNEQFF	TGTGCCAGCAGCCATAGCGGGGGGTTGAATGAGCAGTTCTTC	TRBD2	TRBV3-1	few	TRBJ2-1
CSARAVSGNSYEQYF	TGCAGTGCTAGAGCGGTTAGCGGGAACTCCTACGAGCAGTACTTC	TRBD2	TRBV20-1	NA	TRBJ2-7
CSATKQGENIQYF	TGCAGTGCTACGAAACAGGGGGAAAACATTCAGTACTTC	TRBD1	TRBV20-1	few	TRBJ2-4
CASSFSGSNNEQFF	TGTGCCAGCAGCTTCTCCGGGAGTAACAATGAGCAGTTCTTC	NA	TRBV7-2	many	TRBJ2-1
CASSQDSTDSYGYTF	TGTGCCAGCAGCCAAGATTCGACAGATTCATATGGCTACACCTTC	NA	TRBV3-1	few	TRBJ1-2